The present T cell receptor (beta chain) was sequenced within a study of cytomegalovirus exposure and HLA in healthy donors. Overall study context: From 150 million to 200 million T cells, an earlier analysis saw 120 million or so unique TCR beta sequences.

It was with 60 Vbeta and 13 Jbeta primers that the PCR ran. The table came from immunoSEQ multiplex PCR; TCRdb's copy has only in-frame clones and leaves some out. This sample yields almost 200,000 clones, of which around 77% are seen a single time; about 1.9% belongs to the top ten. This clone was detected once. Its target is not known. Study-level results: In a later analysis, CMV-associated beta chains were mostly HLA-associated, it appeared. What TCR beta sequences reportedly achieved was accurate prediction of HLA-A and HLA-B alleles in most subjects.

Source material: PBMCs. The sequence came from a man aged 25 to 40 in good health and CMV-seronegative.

This chain's CDR3 is CASSKGARHYEQYF. The CDR3 nucleotides are TGTGCCAGCAGCAAAGGGGCAAGGCATTACGAGCAGTACTTC. The chain has TRBV21-1 and TRBJ2-7; the D call of TRBD1 is as the table states it, not checked on the DNA. TRBV21-1 is designated a pseudogene. This CDR3 has 14 amino acids.